The 27 T cell receptor beta chains presented below share a single source sample, sequenced in a study of blood T cells in healthy people across ages. The authors ran a second PCR of about 6 to 11 cycles using a sample-barcoded 5' primer and a J-beta primer mix. From the 5' RACE reads, TCRdb called clonotypes with MiXCR, one entry per CDR3 protein. Found here are about 670,000 distinct CDR3 sequences, around 52% of them singletons; the top ten hold roughly 14%. Sequences were obtained from blood. These receptors came from a woman older than 75 in good health.

J is TRBJ2-1 and V is TRBV12-3 or TRBV12-4; D unresolved. The V and J ends lost 5 bases and 10 bases respectively, with 12 bases between them. This CDR3 is built from 12 residues. The CDR3 reads CASSPQLREQFF. CDR3 bases: TGTGCCAGCAGTCCGCAGCTTAGGGAGCAGTTCTTC.

This clonotype was detected many times. The chain carries TRBV5-1 and TRBJ1-2, with TRBD1 matching over 7 bases. The V segment lost 0 bases and the J segment 0 bases; nucleotides outside the gene matches: 14. Looked up from germline, CDR1 is SGHRS and CDR2 is YFSETQ. This CDR3 has 19 amino acids. Here the CDR3 DNA reads TGCGCCAGCAGCTTGGACGTCGGCGGGACAGTCGGCGCTAACTATGGCTACACCTTC. As protein: CASSLDVGGTVGANYGYTF.

This clonotype has a count of ten or more. DNA for the CDR3: TGTGCCAGCAGTTTACTCGGGACTAGCGGGAGTCTTAGCCACGAGCAGTACTTC. It translates to CASSLLGTSGSLSHEQYF. This rearrangement joins TRBV27 to TRBJ2-7, with 14 bases lining up with TRBD2. With 2 bases clipped from V and 5 bases from J, the junction kept 11 bases outside the gene matches. The CDR3 runs 18 residues. Per germline, CDR1 MNHEY and CDR2 SMNVEV (reference sequence).

The chain joins TRBV4-3 to TRBJ2-1, with D unclear. The CDR3 is 14 residues long. V was clipped by 5 bases and J by 5 bases, with 13 bases between them. Germline CDR1 reads LGHNA; CDR2 reads YSLEER. DNA of the CDR3: TGCGCCAGCAGCTGGGTGGCTAGGGACAATGAGCAGTTCTTC. It is translated as CASSWVARDNEQFF.

V and J are TRBV6-5 and TRBJ2-1; 7 positions match TRBD1. The V gene's germline CDR1 is MNHEY and CDR2 SVGAGI. The CDR3 loop spans 16 amino acids. After removal of 2 bases from V and 7 bases from J, the junction contained 11 bases not matched to a gene. The CDR3 protein is CASSYGGDRVSNEQFF. The CDR3, as DNA: TGTGCCAGCAGTTACGGAGGCGACAGGGTTTCAAATGAGCAGTTCTTC.

J is TRBJ2-7 and V is TRBV10-3, with 8 bases identical to TRBD2. The CDR3 is 15 residues long. V was pared by 6 bases and J by 7 bases, with 14 bases of the junction left unmatched. Germline-derived CDR1 and CDR2 are ENHRY and SYGVKD. The CDR3: CAISLTGRAYNEQYF. CDR3 DNA sequence: TGTGCCATCAGCCTAACCGGGAGGGCCTACAATGAGCAGTACTTC.

The gene calls are TRBV20-1 and TRBJ2-7, with a tentative D call TRBD1 (6 bases). The V end was cut by 0 bases, the J end by 4 bases, with 16 bases between. CDR3 length: 15 amino acids. The germline V gene encodes CDR1 DFQATT and CDR2 SNEGSKA (reference sequence). The CDR3 loop is CSARDLGAVTYEQYF. CDR3 bases: TGCAGTGCTAGAGATTTGGGGGCCGTTACGTACGAGCAGTACTTC.

This clonotype has ten or more counts. The chain recombines TRBV12-3 or TRBV12-4 with TRBJ1-2; D possibly corresponds to TRBD1 (5 bases). V lost 2 bases and J 4 bases, leaving 14 bases between the germline ends. The CDR3 is made up of 15 amino acids. CDR3 sequence reads: CASSLNGDVRYGYTF. The CDR3 region has the DNA TGTGCCAGCAGTTTAAATGGGGACGTCCGCTATGGCTACACCTTC.

Comments on this clonotype: A much larger clone lies a single base off, so this may be a read error. This rearrangement joins TRBV6-2 or TRBV6-3 to TRBJ2-7; possibly TRBD1 for D (7 bases). The CDR3 spans 14 residues. CDR1 and CDR2 from the germline V gene are MNHEY and SVGEGT. CDR3 bases: TGTGCCAGCAGTGACTCGCAGGGGGGCTACGAGCAGTACTTC. It encodes CASSDSQGGYEQYF.

This clonotype occurred a few times. This chain joins TRBV28 and TRBJ2-7; D tentatively fits TRBD1 or TRBD2 (5 bases each). The V gene lost 9 bases and the J gene lost 4 bases, with 13 bases spanning the gap. The V gene's germline CDR1 is MDHEN and CDR2 SYDVKM. This CDR3 is 12 amino acids long. The CDR3 DNA sequence: TGTGCCAGTACGGGACGACTATACGAGCAGTACTTC. Its translation: CASTGRLYEQYF.

The chain joins TRBV15 to TRBJ2-5, with D unclear. Germline values: CDR1 LNHNV, CDR2 YYDKDF (reference sequence). The CDR3 runs 14 residues. V shed 1 base and J shed 2 bases, with 8 bases lying between them. This chain's CDR3 is CATSRVSQQETQYF. CDR3 DNA: TGTGCCACCAGCAGAGTTAGTCAGCAAGAGACCCAGTACTTC. Together with reference TRBV15 and TRBJ2-5, the CDR3 gives the full variable domain: DAMVIQNPRYQVTQFGKPVTLSCSQTLNHNVMYWYQQKSSQAPKLLFHYYDKDFNNEADTPDNFQSRRPNTSFCFLDIRSPGLGDTAMYLCATSRVSQQETQYFGPGTRLLVL.

This clonotype was seen many times. The chain is built from TRBV12-3 or TRBV12-4 and TRBJ2-3, with a possible D match to TRBD1 (5 bases). This CDR3 is 16 amino acids long. Trimming cost V 5 bases and J 2 bases, with 17 bases left between them. The chain's CDR3 is CASSPQMGRDTDTQYF. In DNA form, the CDR3 reads TGTGCCAGCAGTCCCCAAATGGGCAGGGACACAGATACGCAGTATTTT.

In its sample, this clonotype was seen a few times. A much larger clonotype is one base distant, so this may be a read error. This chain links TRBV12-3 or TRBV12-4 with TRBJ2-1, with TRBD1 as a possible D gene (5 bases). The germline V and J ends were trimmed by 1 base and 0 bases, with 10 bases remaining between them. The CDR3 length is 16 residues. In DNA, the CDR3 is TGTGCCAGCAGTTTAGTACAGGTAAGCTCCTACAATGAGCAGTTCTTC. Translating it yields CASSLVQVSSYNEQFF.

Here the CDR3 reads CASSPAGTPGYEQYF. As DNA, the CDR3 is TGTGCCAGCTCACCCGCCGGGACCCCCGGGTACGAGCAGTACTTC. The chain is built from TRBV18 and TRBJ2-7; the D call may be TRBD1 or TRBD2 (5 bases each). CDR1 is KGHSH, CDR2 LQKENI, per germline. The CDR3 totals 15 residues. The V end lost 3 bases, the J end lost 4 bases, and 16 bases lay between the germline ends.

For this clonotype: A read error is possible here, since a much larger clone lies one base away. V and J are TRBV4-1 and TRBJ1-2; 8 bases line up with TRBD1. Looked up from germline, CDR1 is MGHRA and CDR2 is YSYEKL. The CDR3 consists of 14 residues. Here the CDR3 reads CANSQPGQGYGYTF. As DNA, the CDR3 is TGCGCCAACAGCCAACCCGGACAGGGCTATGGCTACACCTTC.

This clonotype turned up a few times. The gene calls are TRBV9 and TRBJ1-3; D not certain. Germline-derived CDR1 and CDR2 are SGDLS and YYNGEE. The CDR3 has 15 amino acids. V dropped 4 bases and J dropped 4 bases, with 15 bases sitting between them. The CDR3 DNA is TGTGCCAGCAGCTCGCGGACGGTCCTCGGAAACACCATATATTTT. Translating gives CASSSRTVLGNTIYF. The full variable domain, rest sourced from reference TRBV9 and TRBJ1-3, is DSGVTQTPKHLITATGQRVTLRCSPRSGDLSVYWYQQSLDQGLQFLIQYYNGEERAKGNILERFSAQQFPDLHSELNLSSLELGDSALYFCASSSRTVLGNTIYFGEGSWLTVV.

The chain is built from TRBV9 and TRBJ2-5; D uncertain. This CDR3 has 15 residues. CDR1 is SGDLS and CDR2 is YYNGEE in the germline V gene. Between the trimmed V and J ends, which lost 3 bases and 4 bases, there was a span of 16 bases. The CDR3 is CASSARLTLGETQYF. CDR3 DNA: TGTGCCAGCAGCGCCAGACTCACCTTGGGAGAGACCCAGTACTTC.

With regard to this clonotype: Its ends do not fully match the called genes, so a read error is possible. V usage is TRBV4-2 and J usage is TRBJ1-1; D gene unclear. The length of the CDR3 is 14 residues. Germline CDR1 is LGHNA and CDR2 is YNFKEQ. The CDR3 nucleotides read TGTGACAGCAGCCAGGAGACATGGAACACTGAAGCTTTCTTT. Translation: CDSSQETWNTEAFF.

Worth noting for this clonotype: A clone one base away is much larger, so this may be a read error. The chain carries TRBV20-1 and TRBJ2-1, with 9 bases aligning to TRBD2. Germline lookup yields CDR1 DFQATT and CDR2 SNEGSKA (reference sequence). The CDR3 contains 14 residues. This chain's CDR3 is CSTSGGGVVNEQFF. CDR3 sequence (DNA): TGCAGTACTAGTGGCGGGGGGGTTGTTAATGAGCAGTTCTTC.

Notes on this clonotype: Sequence at one end of the junction differs from germline and may be a read error. This rearrangement joins TRBV3-1 to TRBJ2-1; D gene ambiguous. CDR3 length: 14 residues. Germline V gene lookup returns CDR1 LGHDT and CDR2 YNNKEL (reference sequence). This chain's CDR3 is CAGSQGGSYNEQFF. The CDR3, as DNA: TGTGCCGGCAGCCAAGGTGGCTCCTACAATGAGCAGTTCTTC.

The CDR3, as DNA: TGTGCCACCTCAACCCCAGTGGGGCACAACACCGGGGAGCTGTTTTTT. Protein: CATSTPVGHNTGELFF. The chain combines TRBV6-1 with TRBJ2-2; a possible D gene is TRBD1 (5 bases). V gave up 10 bases and J gave up 2 bases, with 20 bases separating them. CDR1 is MNHNS and CDR2 is SASEGT in the germline V gene. The CDR3 is made up of 16 amino acids.

This clonotype was counted ten times or more. V and J are TRBV20-1 and TRBJ2-1; tentative D call: TRBD2 (7 bases). The V gene lost 1 base and the J gene lost 6 bases, with 16 bases spanning the gap. There are 15 residues in the CDR3. The germline V gene has CDR1 DFQATT and CDR2 SNEGSKA (reference sequence). The DNA for the CDR3 is TGCAGTGCTAGAGGTAGGGGGGGCGCAGGCAATGAGCAGTTCTTC. Translation gives CSARGRGGAGNEQFF.

V and J are TRBV4-3 and TRBJ1-2; 8 bases agree with TRBD1. The CDR3 contains 16 residues. After removal of 4 bases from V and 4 bases from J, the junction contained 11 bases not matched to a gene. Germline V CDR1 and CDR2: LGHNA, YSLEER. CDR3 nucleotide sequence: TGCGCCAGCAGCCGAGCCCAGGGGGCAGAGGGCTATGGCTACACCTTC. It is translated as CASSRAQGAEGYGYTF.

This clonotype was seen repeatedly, ten times or more. This sequence joins TRBV5-1 and TRBJ2-1, with D perhaps TRBD2 (5 bases). The germline V gene has CDR1 SGHRS and CDR2 YFSETQ. Trimming took off 7 bases at V and 8 bases at J, with 19 bases between the two ends. The CDR3 length is 14 residues. The CDR3 sequence: CASELDPNGDEQFF. In DNA form, the CDR3 reads TGCGCCAGCGAACTGGACCCTAACGGGGATGAGCAGTTCTTC.

About this clonotype: One base away lies a much larger clone, so this may be a sequencing read error. V usage is TRBV25-1 and J usage is TRBJ2-1, with D hard to call. The end of the DNA fits TRBJ2-7 better, so the J call may be wrong. The CDR3 has 14 residues. Germline V gene lookup returns CDR1 MGHDK and CDR2 SYGVNS. CDR3 coding DNA: TGTGCCAGCAGTGAGATGTTCTCCTACAATGAGCAGTACTTC. As protein: CASSEMFSYNEQYF.

The chain has TRBV19 and TRBJ2-1; 8 nucleotides line up with TRBD1. CDR1 is LNHDA, CDR2 SQIVND, per germline (reference sequence). This CDR3 contains 15 residues. Trimming removed 8 bases from V and 1 base from J; junction bases left unmatched: 7. The CDR3 protein is CASRSGQASYNEQFF. CDR3 bases: TGTGCCAGTCGTTCGGGACAGGCTTCCTACAATGAGCAGTTCTTC.

V usage is TRBV12-3 or TRBV12-4 and J usage is TRBJ1-2; weak D call: TRBD1 (5 bases). Trimming stripped 5 bases from V and 8 bases from J, with 21 bases between. CDR3 length: 15 residues. This CDR3 is CASSPSSGPWGGYTF. Here the CDR3 DNA reads TGTGCCAGCAGTCCCAGCTCCGGGCCGTGGGGCGGCTACACCTTC.